These 7 T cell receptor beta chains came from one sample sequenced in a study of T cell clones after liver transplantation. Produced via immunoSEQ multiplex PCR; TCRdb's table is partial and in-frame only. Of around 110,000 clones in the sample, approximately 90% were seen once. Sequencing used CD4+ T cells from blood, obtained 12 months after liver transplant. The receptors were gathered from a human patient who received a liver transplant. Some T cells may be transferred from the graft donor.

V and J are TRBV30 and TRBJ1-4; possible D gene TRBD1, 5 bases. The CDR3 sequence is 12 residues long. CDR1 GTSNPN and CDR2 SVGIG come from the germline V gene (reference sequence). Trimming left V 1 base short and J 6 bases short, with 6 bases between. The CDR3 here is CAWSGGHEKLFF. CDR3 nucleotides: TGTGCCTGGAGTGGGGGACATGAAAAACTGTTTTTT. Variable domain in full (rest from reference TRBV30 and TRBJ1-4): SQTIHQWPATLVQPVGSPLSLECTVEGTSNPNLYWYRQAAGRGLQLLFYSVGIGQISSEVPQNLSASRPQDRQFILSSKKLLLSDSGFYLCAWSGGHEKLFFGSGTQLSVL.

V is TRBV6-1 and J is TRBJ1-1; D gene unclear. The germline CDR1 and CDR2 sequences are MNHNS and SASEGT. Trimming removed 3 bases from V and 6 bases from J, with 17 bases in between. The CDR3 consists of 15 residues. The chain's CDR3 is CASSDKAGSFAEAFF. CDR3 nucleotide sequence: TGTGCCAGCAGTGATAAGGCAGGAAGTTTCGCTGAAGCTTTCTTT.

The chain employs TRBV28 and TRBJ2-1, with TRBD2 identical over 11 bases. The ends lost 6 bases at V and 14 bases at J; junction bases unmatched: 15. CDR3 length equals 15 residues. Germline V gene sequence: CDR1 MDHEN, CDR2 SYDVKM. CDR3 sequence: CASRATGTSGALKFF. The CDR3 nucleotides are TGTGCCAGCAGGGCCACCGGGACTAGCGGAGCTCTCAAGTTCTTC.

V and J are TRBV2 and TRBJ2-1; TRBD2 aligns across 10 bases. The J segment lost 9 bases and the V segment lost 5 bases, leaving 10 bases of the junction unmatched. In germline, CDR1 is SNHLY, CDR2 FYNNEI. The CDR3 totals 15 residues. The CDR3 loop reads CASSPWGTSAGEQFF. CDR3 DNA sequence: TGTGCCAGCAGTCCTTGGGGGACTAGCGCAGGTGAGCAGTTCTTC.

The chain uses TRBV7-3 and TRBJ2-1, with 8 bases that match TRBD2. V shed 2 bases, J shed 0 bases, and the junction held 3 bases outside the gene matches. The CDR3 is 16 amino acids. Germline V CDR1 and CDR2: SGHTA, FQGTGA. CDR3 in DNA: TGTGCCAGCAGCTTATCCGGGACTAGCTCCTACAATGAGCAGTTCTTC. It yields the protein CASSLSGTSSYNEQFF.

The chain joins TRBV5-8 to TRBJ1-1, with D uncertain. The CDR3 spans 13 residues. V was pared by 0 bases and J by 10 bases, with 13 bases between. Germline CDR1 SGHTS, CDR2 YDEGEE. The CDR3 reads CASSLEGLLGAFF. In DNA, the CDR3 is TGTGCCAGCAGCTTGGAGGGTCTGCTTGGAGCTTTCTTT.

The chain uses TRBV7-3 and TRBJ2-1; 7 bases line up with TRBD2. The CDR3 is 13 residues long. After removal of 3 bases from V and 5 bases from J, the junction contained 1 base not matched to a gene. Germline loops: CDR1 SGHTA, CDR2 FQGTGA. CDR3 bases: TGTGCCAGCAGCTTGGCGGGAGACAATGAGCAGTTCTTC. Amino acid sequence: CASSLAGDNEQFF. The full variable domain, completed using reference TRBV7-3 and TRBJ2-1, is GAGVSQTPSNKVTEKGKYVELRCDPISGHTALYWYRQSLGQGPEFLIYFQGTGAADDSGLPNDRFFAVRPEGSVSTLKIQRTERGDSAVYLCASSLAGDNEQFFGPGTRLTVL.